The count of the clone carrying this TCR beta chain is one. V was pared by 3 bases and J by 4 bases, with 5 bases of the junction left unmatched. CDR3 size: 14 residues. Germline assignment: CDR1 SGHAT and CDR2 FQNNGV. The sample is drawn from a study of T cell responses to AZD1222 COVID-19 vaccine. Using immunoSEQ multiplex PCR, the repertoire was profiled, and TCRdb retains in-frame clones only, with some absent. The data contain about 220,000 clones, about 93% of them singletons. Sequencing used peripheral blood, obtained on day 0 of MenACWY control vaccination. This TCR was sampled from an adult in good health. The V and J genes are TRBV11-2 and TRBJ2-5; 7 bases align to TRBD2. This CDR3 reads CASSFSSGGETQYF. In DNA form, the CDR3 reads TGTGCCAGCAGCTTTTCCTCGGGGGGAGAGACCCAGTACTTC. Full variable domain (missing parts from reference TRBV11-2 and TRBJ2-5): EAGVAQSPRYKIIEKRQSVAFWCNPISGHATLYWYQQILGQGPKLLIQFQNNGVVDDSQLPKDRFSAERLKGVDSTLKIQPAKLEDSAVYLCASSFSSGGETQYFGPGTRLLVL.